What follows describes a single T cell receptor beta chain. Here immunoSEQ multiplex PCR was the method, and the copy in TCRdb shows in-frame clones only, minus some. The sample has 250,000 to 300,000 clones, 70% to 90% seen once. This entry belongs to a study of blood T cell repertoires in COVID-19. The ends were cut back, 0 bases at V and 8 bases at J, with 13 bases in the middle. The CDR3 has 15 residues. CDR1 LGHNA and CDR2 YNFKEQ come from the germline V gene. The chain carries TRBV4-2 and TRBJ1-4; unclear D gene. The sequenced material came from PBMCs or T cells enriched from blood (not recorded which). This clonotype originated in a woman between 25 and 40 years old who had recovered from COVID-19. The CDR3 sequence: CASSQDPQHSEKLFF. For the CDR3, the DNA is TGTGCCAGCAGCCAAGATCCACAGCATTCAGAAAAACTGTTTTTT.